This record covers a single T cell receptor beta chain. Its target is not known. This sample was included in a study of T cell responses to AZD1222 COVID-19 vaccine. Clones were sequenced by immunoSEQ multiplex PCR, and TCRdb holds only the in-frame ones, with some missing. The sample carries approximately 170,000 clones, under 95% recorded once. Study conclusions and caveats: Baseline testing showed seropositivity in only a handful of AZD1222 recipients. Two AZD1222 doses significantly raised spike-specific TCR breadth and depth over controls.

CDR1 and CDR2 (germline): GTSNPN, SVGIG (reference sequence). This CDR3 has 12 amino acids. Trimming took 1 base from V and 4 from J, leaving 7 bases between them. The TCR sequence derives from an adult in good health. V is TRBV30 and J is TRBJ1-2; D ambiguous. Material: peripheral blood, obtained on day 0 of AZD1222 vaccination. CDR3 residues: CAWSEGSYGYTF. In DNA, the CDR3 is TGTGCCTGGAGTGAAGGGAGCTATGGCTACACCTTC. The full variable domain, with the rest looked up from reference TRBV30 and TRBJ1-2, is SQTIHQWPATLVQPVGSPLSLECTVEGTSNPNLYWYRQAAGRGLQLLFYSVGIGQISSEVPQNLSASRPQDRQFILSSKKLLLSDSGFYLCAWSEGSYGYTFGSGTRLTVV.